This is a list of T cell receptor beta chains from one sample in a study of cytomegalovirus exposure and HLA in healthy donors. The method was immunoSEQ multiplex PCR; TCRdb's version includes in-frame clones alone and lacks a portion of them. The sample includes about 130,000 clones, approximately 80% of them seen just once. The sequenced material came from PBMCs. These receptors came from a man between 40 and 49 years old in good health and CMV-seronegative. Both conserved end residues are part of each CDR3. D genes are given only for firm matches. Size is omitted from some rows. Given values are once, few, many or a class for expanded clones.

TRBV7-2,TRBJ1-5,TRBD1,NA,TGTGCCAGCAGCTTAGGGAGCAGGGGGAATCAGCCCCAGCATTTT,CASSLGSRGNQPQHF
TRBV6-1,TRBJ1-2,TRBD1,few,TGTGCCAGCAGTGAGACAGGGGGGTGGTATGGCTACACCTTC,CASSETGGWYGYTF
TRBV20-1,TRBJ2-7,NA,NA,TGCAGTGCTCCTACCATGGAGCAGTACTTC,CSAPTMEQYF
TRBV6-1,TRBJ2-2,TRBD2,NA,TGTGCCAGCAGTGGTGAACTAGCGGGGTACACCGGGGAGCTGTTTTTT,CASSGELAGYTGELFF
TRBV10-3,TRBJ2-3,NA,NA,TGTGCCATCAGTGAGTCTCAGGGCGGTTATACGCAGTATTTT,CAISESQGGYTQYF
TRBV9,TRBJ1-2,NA,NA,TGTGCCAGCAGCGTCTCTATGGACAGTCCCTATGGCTACACCTTC,CASSVSMDSPYGYTF
TRBV7-9,TRBJ1-5,NA,many,TGTGCCAGCAGGGGTACAGGGAATCAGCCCCAGCATTTT,CASRGTGNQPQHF
TRBV11-2,TRBJ1-2,NA,NA,TGTGCCAGCAGCTTAGTTTCGGGGAAGGATGGCTACACCTTC,CASSLVSGKDGYTF
TRBV27,TRBJ1-4,NA,NA,TGTGCCAGCAGTTTAGGGGGGGCTCAAGAAAAACTGTTTTTT,CASSLGGAQEKLFF
TRBV19,TRBJ1-2,NA,NA,TGTGCCAGTAGGGACACCGCCGCTTCTAACTATGGCTACACCTTC,CASRDTAASNYGYTF
TRBV4-1,TRBJ1-1,TRBD1,NA,TGCGCCAGCAGCCAAGATCGACAGGGAAAGACTGAAGCTTTCTTT,CASSQDRQGKTEAFF